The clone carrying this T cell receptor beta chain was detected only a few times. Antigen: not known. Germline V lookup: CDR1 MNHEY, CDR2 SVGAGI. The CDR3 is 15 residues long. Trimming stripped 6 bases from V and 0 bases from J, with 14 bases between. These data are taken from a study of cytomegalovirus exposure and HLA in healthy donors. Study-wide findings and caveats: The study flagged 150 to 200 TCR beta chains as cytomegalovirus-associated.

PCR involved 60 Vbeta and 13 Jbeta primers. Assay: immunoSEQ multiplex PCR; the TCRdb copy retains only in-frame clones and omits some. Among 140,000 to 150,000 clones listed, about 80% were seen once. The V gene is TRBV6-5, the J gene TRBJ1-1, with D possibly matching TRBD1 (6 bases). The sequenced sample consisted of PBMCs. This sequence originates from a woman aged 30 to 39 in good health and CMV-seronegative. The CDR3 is CASRRGGQMNTEAFF. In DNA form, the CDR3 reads TGTGCCAGCAGGCGCGGGGGACAAATGAACACTGAAGCTTTCTTT.